These T cell receptor beta chains were read from a single sample in a study of metastatic and nonmetastatic thyroid tumors. TCRdb reassembled clones from the PCR reads with MiXCR. The profile shows 35,000 to 50,000 clones, around 4% of them singletons. Sequencing was carried out using blood. The receptors here all came from a female donor with papillary thyroid cancer or a benign thyroid nodule (not recorded which). Some clones in this sample may be carry-over from other donors' samples. The CDR3 runs from the conserved cysteine through the conserved F or W. A D gene is named only where the DNA matches it firmly. Expanded clones get a size class; other rows say once, few or many, or leave the size out.

size | J | V | D | DNA | CDR3
many | TRBJ2-1 | TRBV13 | TRBD2 | TGTGCCAGCAGCTTACAAACTAGCGGGAGGCTCAATGAGCAGTTCTTC | CASSLQTSGRLNEQFF
many | TRBJ2-1 | TRBV2 | TRBD2 | TGTGCCAGCAGACCAGCGGGAGAGAGCAGAAATGAGCAGTTCTTC | CASRPAGESRNEQFF
many | TRBJ2-7 | TRBV20-1 | TRBD2 | TGCAGTGCCCGGAGGCGGGAACTAGCGGGCATATCCTACGAGCAGTACTTC | CSARRRELAGISYEQYF
NA | TRBJ1-3 | TRBV6-1 | NA | TGTGCCAGCAGTGAAGGTCCAGGCGGTACCATATATTTT | CASSEGPGGTIYF
many | TRBJ1-2 | TRBV9 | TRBD1 | TGTGCCAGCAGCCCAGGGACAGGGAGGGGCTACACCTTC | CASSPGTGRGYTF
many | TRBJ1-1 | TRBV29-1 | NA | TGCAGCGTACCCCAAGCAGGGATGAACACTGAAGCTTTCTTT | CSVPQAGMNTEAFF
NA | TRBJ1-2 | TRBV5-1 | NA | TGCGCCAGCAGCTTGAGGGGGAACTACGGCTACACATTC | CASSLRGNYGYTF
few | TRBJ2-7 | TRBV6-2/TRBV6-3 | NA | TGTGCCAGCAGGTCCGCCAGGGGTTACAACGAGCAGTACTTC | CASRSARGYNEQYF
few | TRBJ2-7 | TRBV6-1 | NA | TGTGCCAGCAGTGATCTGGCAGGGACCTACGAGCAGTACTTC | CASSDLAGTYEQYF
many | TRBJ1-6 | TRBV9 | NA | TGTGCCAGCAGCGTAGCCCAGGCCTATGGTTCACCCCTCCACTTT | CASSVAQAYGSPLHF
NA | TRBJ2-1 | TRBV13 | TRBD1 | TGTGCCAGCAGCCCATGGGACAGGGGGCGTAATGAGCAGTTCTTC | CASSPWDRGRNEQFF
many | TRBJ1-2 | TRBV2 | TRBD1 | TGTGCCAGCAAAACCGACAGGGTTGAGTATGGCTACACCTTC | CASKTDRVEYGYTF
few | TRBJ2-7 | TRBV3-1 | TRBD1 | TGTGCCAGCAGCCCGCGACAGGGATCCTACGAGCAGTACTTC | CASSPRQGSYEQYF